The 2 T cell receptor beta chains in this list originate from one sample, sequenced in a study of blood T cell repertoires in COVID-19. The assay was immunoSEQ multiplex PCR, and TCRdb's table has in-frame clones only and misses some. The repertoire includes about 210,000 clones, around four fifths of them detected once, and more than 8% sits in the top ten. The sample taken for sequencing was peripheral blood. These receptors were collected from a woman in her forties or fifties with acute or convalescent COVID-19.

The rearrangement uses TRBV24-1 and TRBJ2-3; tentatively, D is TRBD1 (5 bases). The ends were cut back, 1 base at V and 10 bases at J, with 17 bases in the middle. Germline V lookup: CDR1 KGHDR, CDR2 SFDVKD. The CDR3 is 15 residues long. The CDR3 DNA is TGTGCCACCAGTGATTTAGTAGGAACAAGGGGTTCGCAGTATTTT. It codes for CATSDLVGTRGSQYF.

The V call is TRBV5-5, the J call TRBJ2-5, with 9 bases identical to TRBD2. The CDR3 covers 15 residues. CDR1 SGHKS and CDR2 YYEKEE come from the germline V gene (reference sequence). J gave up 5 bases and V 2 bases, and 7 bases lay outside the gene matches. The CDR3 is CASSLGVAGAETQYF. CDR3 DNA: TGTGCCAGCAGCTTAGGGGTAGCGGGAGCTGAGACCCAGTACTTC.